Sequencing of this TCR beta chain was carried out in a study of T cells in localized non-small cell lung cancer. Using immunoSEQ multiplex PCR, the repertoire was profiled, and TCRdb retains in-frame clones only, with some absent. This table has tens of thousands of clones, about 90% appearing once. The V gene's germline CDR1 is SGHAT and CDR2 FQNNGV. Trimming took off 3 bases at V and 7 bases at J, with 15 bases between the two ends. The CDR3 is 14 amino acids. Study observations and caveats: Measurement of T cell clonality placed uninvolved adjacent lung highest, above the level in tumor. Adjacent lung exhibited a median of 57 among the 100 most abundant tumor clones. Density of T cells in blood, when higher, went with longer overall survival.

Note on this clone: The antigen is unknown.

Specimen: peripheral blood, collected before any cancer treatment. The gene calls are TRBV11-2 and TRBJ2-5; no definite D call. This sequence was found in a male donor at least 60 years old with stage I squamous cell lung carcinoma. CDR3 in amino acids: CASSFRTGSMTQYF. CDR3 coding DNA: TGTGCCAGCAGCTTTCGGACCGGATCTATGACCCAGTACTTC.